This TCR beta chain emerged from a study of cytomegalovirus exposure and HLA in healthy donors (dated by TCRdb to between 2016 and 2019). Regarding the study in general: An earlier analysis of about 530 of the donors reported about 260 Gb of sequence data and around 110 million unique TCR beta sequences obtained from about 170 million T cells. About 300 gigabases of sequencing data and tens of millions of unique TCR sequences were included in an early release covering about 700 HLA-typed donors. Among the roughly 370 genotyped donors, 75% to 90% belonged to the genetic ancestry cluster associated with self-reported Caucasian donors. The study was designed to test whether signatures of past pathogen exposure could be identified by cataloging public T cell receptors. The T cell repertoires of about 700 subjects were profiled by immunosequencing and related to cytomegalovirus serostatus. Along with the approximately 620-subject first cohort, a separate validation cohort of 120 different subjects was used. To predict cytomegalovirus infection status, the study combined high-throughput TCR immunosequencing, statistical association of individual TCRs with disease status, and machine learning. A later analysis re-examined previously published TCR beta repertoires from just over 650 donors and added high-resolution HLA genotyping to investigate patterns of TCR occurrence. Rather than using new phenotypic data, the later analysis identified candidate immune exposures from TCR beta sequences and from how often those sequences occurred across donors. An earlier analysis of about 620 of the donors applied high-throughput TCR beta sequencing to assess whether each TCR beta V gene segment acted as functional or pseudogenic. Alongside the repertoire data, information on donor age, sex, ethnicity and CMV serostatus was compiled. In a later genetic analysis, genome-wide SNP genotypes for about 55% of the roughly 700 donors were used, and that subset was treated as a discovery cohort. Every discovery cohort repertoire had been produced on one sequencing platform. Class I and class II HLA loci were covered by the typing at four-digit resolution. Typing coverage differed by locus: A, B, C, DRB1 and DQB1 were typed in about 629-630 donors, DQA1 in approximately 520, DPA1 in 600 to 610, and DPB1 in around 490. Roughly five DR-DQ haplotypes were treated as single units for association and clustering because of strong linkage in the cohort. On average, about 240,000 unique TCR beta nucleotide sequences were sequenced per donor among 300 to 500 genotyped donors of the cohort, with roughly a sixth of those sequences being non-productive. Broader findings and caveats from the paper: In a later analysis, HLA-associated TCR beta chains showed more clonal expansion and lower generation probabilities than non-associated chains that were equally common. For the cohort, immune exposure information was limited to CMV serostatus. Because the 87-base-pair reads could not distinguish some IMGT-functional V segments, including TRBV6-2 and TRBV6-3, those segments were excluded. Because counts were too low, more than 15 rarely observed V segments, including chromosome 9 orphons, were left out of the earlier analysis of 587 of the donors. Linkage disequilibrium might explain the correlated functional status among segregating V segments, but an unknown experimental factor could not be ruled out. Because HLA typing was missing for some donors at each locus, association tests included only the typed subset. According to the authors, the approach could potentially be generalized to other disease states and immunological phenotypes. A group of highly shared sequence variants was considered likely to be a technical artifact of the sequencing pipeline. Most TCR sequences were seen in very few donors, while some public TCRs were found in many individuals. A further reported finding was that TCR beta sequences accurately predicted the HLA-A and HLA-B alleles for most subjects in the first cohort. A total of about 180 TCR beta chains were listed by the study as associated with cytomegalovirus. A later analysis found that TCR association rates varied across HLA loci, with DRB1 alleles showing the most associated TCRs and HLA-C alleles the fewest. According to a later analysis, most CMV-associated TCR beta chains appeared to be HLA-restricted, and the HLA associations seemed to be driven largely by CMV exposure. In vitro tests confirmed that a few of the cytomegalovirus-associated TCR beta chains recognize cytomegalovirus antigens. Sequencing depth was assumed to be roughly uniform across donors in the presence/absence analyses, though that assumption may not hold. According to a later analysis, parvovirus B19, influenza, CMV and Epstein-Barr virus appeared linked to several top co-occurrence clusters. Specific HLA alleles were associated with over 15,000 TCR beta sequences at a false discovery rate of 0.05 in a later analysis. Only TCR beta chains were sequenced in this cohort, and the absence of alpha or paired-chain data limited detectable features. In both the original and validation cohorts, the classifier was reported to diagnose cytomegalovirus status with high specificity and sensitivity. Broadly in line with IMGT annotations, most TCR beta V segments showed up in productive rearrangements about 87% or about 30% of the time in an earlier analysis of roughly 590 of the donors. Compared with the roughly 670-donor mean, donors in an Asian-associated ancestry cluster had fewer N-insertions in productive TCRs, according to a later genetic analysis. Assigning TCR associations to individual alleles was difficult when HLA alleles, especially DR and DQ, strongly co-occurred. In a later genetic analysis, a missense DCLRE1C variant was associated with V-gene and J-gene trimming of TCR beta chains, and the association was replicated in an independent cohort.

Library method: the immunoSEQ multiplex PCR assay. A mixture of 60 forward primers for TCR Vbeta segments and 13 reverse primers for TCR Jbeta segments was used in the multiplex PCR. The CDR3 region of rearranged TCR beta genes was amplified from genomic DNA by a multiplex PCR assay. The Illumina HiSeq System was used to sequence the amplified TCR beta libraries as 87-base-pair reads. The source study handled its data this way. Across the 500 to 750 repertoires, a later analysis counted some 80 million unique TCR beta chains, around 10 million of which were shared by at least two donors. Raw reads were error-corrected and collapsed into unique sequences by a nearest-neighbor algorithm in which closely related sequences were merged to remove PCR and sequencing errors. Alignment of CDR3 sequences to IMGT reference sequences was used to assign V, D and J gene segments. For a sequence to be retained, a match of at least six nucleotides was required to both a V gene segment and a J gene segment. Rearrangements were called productive when the CDR3 lacked stop codons and stayed in frame with V and J; all others were non-productive. CDR3 was defined by IMGT convention, running from the second conserved V-encoded cysteine to the conserved J-encoded phenylalanine. The earlier analysis of 500 to 600 of the donors excluded sequences that lacked an unambiguous match to a single V gene segment. In an earlier analysis of 587 of the donors, V segments were called functional above 56.7% productive rearrangements and were called segregating when the between-donor standard deviation exceeded 5%. A statistical classification framework was developed to diagnose cytomegalovirus status using the catalog of TCR beta chain sequences. V and J gene assignment, in a later analysis, came from comparing TCR nucleotide sequences with IMGT/GENE-DB human TR gene sequences. Using the TCRdist pipeline, a later analysis assigned CDR3 sequences along with most-parsimonious VDJ recombination scenarios. In a later analysis, every TCR beta chain was defined by the combination of its CDR3 amino acid sequence and its V-gene family, and reads without a unique V-gene family were dropped. A later analysis removed roughly 590 highly shared, low-generation-probability nucleotide sequences to deal with suspected cross-contamination and a sequencing artifact. In a later analysis, a clonal expansion index was calculated for each public chain from normalized within-repertoire ranks of inferred template counts. A later analysis computed generation probabilities with a VDJ recombination model fitted to out-of-frame rearrangements, and checked the results against IGoR. In a later analysis, TCR-TCR, TCR-HLA and TCR-CMV co-occurrence was scored with hypergeometric tests, and a repertoire-size bias correction was applied to TCR pairs. False discovery rates were estimated in a later analysis by permuting HLA or CMV assignments 20 times. In a later analysis, co-occurring TCRs were grouped with DBSCAN, and TCRdist sequence similarity was added when clustering was performed within HLA-allele-positive subsets. For co-occurrence clustering, repertoires with fewer than 30,000 or more than 120,000 public chains were excluded, along with five or six repertoires with anomalous nucleotide sharing. The clones in this table, taken by TCRdb from immuneACCESS, are in-frame only. Not every clone is retained; where verified, under half of the shortfall comes from an unresolved V gene, and the cause of the rest is unknown. That table supplies the V and J calls and clone size; D and trimming were determined from the DNA. The sample data list about 120,000 clones, and around 75% of these were observed just once. The ten top clones hold just under 3% of the sample.

Comments on this clone: No antigen is known for it. No much larger clone exists at a distance of one base, and base qualities are not known.

The germline V gene yields MDHEN for CDR1 and SYDVKM for CDR2. V is cut back by 2 bases and J by 4 bases, with 3 bases in the junction unmatched. The CDR3 starts with the cysteine, ends with the phenylalanine, and has 14 residues. The DNA shown is the 42-base CDR3, in frame from base 1. The cohort consisted of hundreds of healthy bone marrow donors. Cohort members were all nominally healthy when sampled, although unrecorded immune exposures were likely present. The donor was CMV seropositive and belonged to the group of more than 250 seropositive cohort members. Every donor gave a peripheral blood sample, and the peripheral blood mononuclear cells from that sample were used for TCR beta sequencing. The Qiagen DNeasy Blood Extraction Kit was used to extract genomic DNA from the blood cell samples.

The sequenced material came from PBMCs. This receptor was taken from a middle-aged woman in good health and CMV-seropositive. Here the chain combines TRBV28 and TRBJ2-7, with TRBD1 matching 9 junction bases. The DNA reads TGTGCCAGCAGTTTAGGGACAGGGAGGTACGAGCAGTACTTC. The resulting protein is CASSLGTGRYEQYF.